The 9 T cell receptor beta chains in this list originate from one sample, sequenced in a study of T-cell memory formation after mild COVID-19. Each CDR3 protein is one row after TCRdb ran MiXCR on the 5' RACE reads. The repertoire consists of some 280,000 distinct CDR3 sequences, with 15% to 20% occurring once and the leading ten covering roughly 24%. The sample consisted of PBMCs or a T cell subset sorted from them (not recorded which). Receptor source: a man aged 18-30 years who had mild COVID-19 (a few samples of this study predate the infection). Cell type and time point are not known.

The chain uses TRBV19 and TRBJ2-4; a weak D match, TRBD1 (5 bases). Germline loops: CDR1 LNHDA, CDR2 SQIVND (reference sequence). With 10 bases removed from V and 0 bases from J, the gap between germline ends came to 13 bases. This CDR3 has 14 amino acids. Here the CDR3 DNA reads TGTGCCAATAGACAGCCCCTAGCCAAAAACATTCAGTACTTC. Encoded protein: CANRQPLAKNIQYF.

The table lists this clonotype with a few counts. The rearrangement links TRBV11-2 to TRBJ1-1; 9 positions match TRBD1. J was trimmed by 0 bases and V by 7 bases; bases with no gene match: 9. Germline V gene lookup returns CDR1 SGHAT and CDR2 FQNNGV. The CDR3 is made up of 16 amino acids. The chain's CDR3 is CASKSLTGGMNTEAFF. CDR3 DNA: TGTGCCAGCAAGAGTCTCACAGGGGGCATGAACACTGAAGCTTTCTTT.

The genes are TRBV6-6 and TRBJ1-2; 7 bases align to TRBD1. The CDR3 runs to 14 residues. Germline trimming cut 8 bases from V and 0 bases from J; bases unmatched to any gene: 6. Germline assignment: CDR1 MNHNY and CDR2 SVGAGI (reference sequence). CDR3 loop: CASVSGGSNYGYTF. CDR3 DNA: TGTGCCAGCGTATCAGGGGGGTCTAACTATGGCTACACCTTC.

In its sample, this clonotype was seen a few times. The V and J genes are TRBV5-4 and TRBJ1-2; 10 positions agree with TRBD1. CDR1 and CDR2 (germline): SGHNT, YYREEE (reference sequence). Unmatched junction bases numbered 10, after V lost 0 bases and J lost 8 bases. The CDR3 loop spans 16 amino acids. CDR3 DNA: TGTGCCAGCAGCTTGGACTCCGGACAGGGGGAGGGAGGCTACACCTTC. This translates into CASSLDSGQGEGGYTF.

The J gene is TRBJ2-7, the V gene TRBV7-2, with 8 positions matching TRBD1. V lost 2 bases, J lost 3 bases, and 6 bases stayed unmatched. The V gene's germline CDR1 is SGHTA and CDR2 FQGNSA. There are 15 residues in the CDR3. The CDR3 region is CASSLSFGQGYEQYF. The CDR3 nucleotides read TGTGCCAGCAGCTTAAGTTTCGGACAGGGCTACGAGCAGTACTTC.

CDR3 coding DNA: TGTGCCTGGGTCAAAACTCTGGTCGGGCGCTACAATGAGCAGTTCTTC. Encoded protein: CAWVKTLVGRYNEQFF. The rearrangement uses TRBV30 and TRBJ2-1; D gene ambiguous. CDR1 and CDR2 from the germline V gene are GTSNPN and SVGIG (reference sequence). The CDR3 is made up of 16 amino acids. V was cut by 5 bases and J by 3 bases, with 20 bases left in between.

V gene TRBV29-1 combines with J gene TRBJ1-2; no reliable D call. Trimming took 1 base from V and 8 from J, leaving 11 bases between them. The CDR3 runs 12 residues. From germline, CDR1 is SQVTM and CDR2 ANQGSEA. CDR3 coding DNA: TGCAGCGTTGAAGGGCACGCGCGGGGCTACACCTTC. As protein: CSVEGHARGYTF.

This clonotype was recorded only once. This rearrangement joins TRBV7-2 to TRBJ1-4; 10 bases map to TRBD1. Germline CDR1 reads SGHTA; CDR2 reads FQGNSA. The ends lost 0 bases at V and 13 bases at J; junction bases unmatched: 5. CDR3 size: 14 residues. This CDR3 is CASSLAFGTGVLFF. The CDR3 DNA follows: TGTGCCAGCAGCTTAGCTTTTGGGACAGGGGTACTGTTTTTT.

This rearrangement joins TRBV6-6 to TRBJ2-7, with 7 nucleotides matching TRBD1. Germline V gives CDR1 MNHNY, CDR2 SVGAGI (reference sequence). The V gene end was trimmed by 0 bases and the J gene end by 1 base; junction bases not matched to a gene: 6. The CDR3 runs 16 residues. The CDR3 loop reads CASSYSLPGQSYEQYF. CDR3 sequence (DNA): TGTGCCAGCAGTTACTCCCTCCCGGGACAGTCCTACGAGCAGTACTTC.